What follows are 3 T cell receptor beta chains derived from one specimen sequenced in a study of CXCR3-negative and CXCR3-positive naive CD8 T cells. 5' RACE that incorporated UMI labels was used to prepare the TRB cDNA libraries. With the 5' RACE reads reprocessed, TCRdb shows one record per CDR3 protein and no DNA. The sample data list around 130,000 distinct CDR3 sequences. Study observations and caveats: TRB CDR3 hydrophobicity was greater in CXCR3-positive naive cells than in CXCR3-negative naive cells.

These receptors lack a known antigen. The material sequenced was naive CXCR3+ CD8+ T cells from blood. Subset: CD45RO-CCR7+CD27+CD95- naive CD8+ T cells expressing CXCR3 (TNR3+). These receptors came from a human donor in good health. Some clones in this sample may be carry-over from other donors' samples.

The genes are TRBV12-5 and TRBJ1-1. Germline V gene lookup returns CDR1 LGHNT and CDR2 FRNRAP. The CDR3 has 14 amino acids. The CDR3: CASGLDGENTEAFF.

J is TRBJ1-1 and V is TRBV7-2. This CDR3 region has 12 residues. Looked up from germline, CDR1 is SGHTA and CDR2 is FQGNSA. The CDR3 loop is CASSLVQGEAFF.

This CDR3 reads CSPRLAGSYEQYF. The genes are TRBV20-1 and TRBJ2-7; absent DNA, TCRdb's TRBD2 call cannot be checked. Germline CDR1 and CDR2: DFQATT and SNEGSKA (reference sequence). CDR3 length: 13 amino acids.